The clone carrying this T cell receptor (beta chain) has more than one count but fewer than ten. Germline and genes: mouse. The read gets to within 4 residues of the CDR3 end, and the germline J gene fills in the rest. The sample contains more than one DNA sequence encoding this CDR3. The authors extracted RNA and reverse transcribed it into cDNA as the sequencing template. Sequencing used immunoSEQ multiplex PCR; TCRdb keeps in-frame clones, though not all of them. Listed for the sample are over 250,000 clones, none seen a single time. The CDR3 totals 15 residues. Germline CDR1 and CDR2: NSQYPW and LRSPGD (reference sequence). Unmatched junction bases numbered 2, after V lost 2 bases and J lost 1 base. This record comes from a study of CD8+ T cells in alopecia areata. Markers used for sorting pooled cutaneous lymph node cells were CD4, CD8alpha, NKG2D, NKG2ACE and others.

V is TRBV1 and J is TRBJ2-1; 7 bases match TRBD2. The receptor comes from a C3H/HeJ mouse with alopecia areata. The mice in this strain carry MHC haplotype H2-k. The sequencing sample was made of CD4+ T cells sorted from a lymph node. The chain's CDR3 is CTCSAPWGNYAEQFF. CDR3 DNA, as far as it was read: TGCACCTGCAGTGCACCCTGGGGGAACTATGCT.